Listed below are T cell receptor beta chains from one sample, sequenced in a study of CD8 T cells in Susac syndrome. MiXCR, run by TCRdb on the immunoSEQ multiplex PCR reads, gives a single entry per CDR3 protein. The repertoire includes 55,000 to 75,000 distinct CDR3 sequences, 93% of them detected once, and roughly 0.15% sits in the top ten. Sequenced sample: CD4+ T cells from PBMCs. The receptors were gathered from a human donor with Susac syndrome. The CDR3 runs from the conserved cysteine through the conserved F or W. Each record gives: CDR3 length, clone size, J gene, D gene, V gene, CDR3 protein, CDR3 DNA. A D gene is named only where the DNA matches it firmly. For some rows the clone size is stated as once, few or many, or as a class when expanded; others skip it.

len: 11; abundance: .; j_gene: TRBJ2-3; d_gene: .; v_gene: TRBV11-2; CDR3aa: CASSPADTQYF; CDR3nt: TGTGCCAGCAGCCCAGCGGATACGCAGTATTTT
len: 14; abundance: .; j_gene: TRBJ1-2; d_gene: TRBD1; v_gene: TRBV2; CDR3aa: CASRGTGGTYGYTF; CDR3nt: TGTGCCAGCAGGGGGACAGGGGGCACCTATGGCTACACCTTC
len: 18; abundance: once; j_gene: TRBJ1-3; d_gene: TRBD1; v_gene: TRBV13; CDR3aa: CASSSHPGGRASGNTIYF; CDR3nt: TGTGCCAGCAGCTCTCACCCAGGGGGCCGGGCCTCTGGAAACACCATATATTTT
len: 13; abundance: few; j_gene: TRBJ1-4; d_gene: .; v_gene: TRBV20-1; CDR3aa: CSARVTVNEKLFF; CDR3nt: TGCAGTGCTAGGGTGACAGTTAATGAAAAACTGTTTTTT
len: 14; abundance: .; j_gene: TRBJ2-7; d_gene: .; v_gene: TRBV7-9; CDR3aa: CASSLHPPSYEQYF; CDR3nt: TGTGCCAGCAGCTTACATCCCCCATCCTACGAGCAGTACTTC
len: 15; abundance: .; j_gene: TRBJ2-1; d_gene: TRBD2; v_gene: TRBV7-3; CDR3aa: CASSLRLAGYNEQFF; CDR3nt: TGTGCCAGCAGCCTCCGACTAGCGGGGTACAATGAGCAGTTCTTC
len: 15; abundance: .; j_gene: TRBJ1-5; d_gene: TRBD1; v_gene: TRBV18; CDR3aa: CASSPTTGIDQPQHF; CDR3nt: TGTGCCAGCTCACCAACGACAGGGATAGATCAGCCCCAGCATTTT
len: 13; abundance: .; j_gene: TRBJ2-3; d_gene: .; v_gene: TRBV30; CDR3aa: CAWSTKGTDTQYF; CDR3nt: TGTGCCTGGAGTACAAAGGGCACAGATACGCAGTATTTT
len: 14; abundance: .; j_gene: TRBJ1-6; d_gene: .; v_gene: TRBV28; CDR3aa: CASSLSRVNSPLHF; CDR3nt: TGTGCCAGCAGTTTGAGTAGGGTCAATTCACCCCTCCACTTT
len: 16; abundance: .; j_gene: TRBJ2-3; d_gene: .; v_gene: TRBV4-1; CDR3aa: CASSQDTGGRTDTQYF; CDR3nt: TGCGCCAGCAGCCAAGATACGGGGGGCCGAACAGATACGCAGTATTTT
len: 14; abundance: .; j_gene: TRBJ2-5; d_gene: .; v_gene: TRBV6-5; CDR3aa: CASSYLGSAETQYF; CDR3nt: TGTGCCAGCAGTTACCTAGGGTCGGCCGAGACCCAGTACTTC
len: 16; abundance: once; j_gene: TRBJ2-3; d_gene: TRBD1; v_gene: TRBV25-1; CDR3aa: CASSELDRVVTDTQYF; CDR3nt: TGTGCCAGCAGTGAATTAGACAGGGTTGTGACAGATACGCAGTATTTT
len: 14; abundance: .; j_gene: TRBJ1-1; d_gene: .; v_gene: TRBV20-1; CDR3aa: CSARGGGGLTEAFF; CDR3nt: TGCAGTGCTAGAGGTGGTGGGGGGCTCACTGAAGCTTTCTTT
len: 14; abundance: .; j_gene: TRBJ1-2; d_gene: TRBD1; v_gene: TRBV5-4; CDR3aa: CASNRDSSYYGYTF; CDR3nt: TGTGCCAGCAACCGGGACAGTTCCTACTATGGCTACACCTTC
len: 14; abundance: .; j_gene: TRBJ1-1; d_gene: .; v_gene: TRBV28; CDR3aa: CASKTFGLSTEAFF; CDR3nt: TGTGCCAGCAAGACGTTCGGACTCTCCACTGAAGCTTTCTTT
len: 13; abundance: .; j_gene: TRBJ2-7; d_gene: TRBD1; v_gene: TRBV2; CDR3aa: CASRTQGAGEQYF; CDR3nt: TGTGCCAGCAGGACCCAGGGGGCGGGCGAGCAGTACTTC
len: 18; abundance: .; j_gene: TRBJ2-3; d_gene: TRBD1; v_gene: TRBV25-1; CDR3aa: CASSDQYGTGGITDTQYF; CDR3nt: TGTGCCAGCAGTGATCAGTATGGGACAGGGGGGATCACAGATACGCAGTATTTT
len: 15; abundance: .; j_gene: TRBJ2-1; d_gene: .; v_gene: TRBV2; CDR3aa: CASSEETSLLNEQFF; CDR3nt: TGTGCCAGCAGTGAAGAGACTTCTCTCCTCAATGAGCAGTTCTTC
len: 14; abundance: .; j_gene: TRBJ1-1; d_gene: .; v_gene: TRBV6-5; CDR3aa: CASSSPAERTEAFF; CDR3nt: TGTGCCAGCAGTTCACCCGCTGAGCGGACTGAAGCTTTCTTT
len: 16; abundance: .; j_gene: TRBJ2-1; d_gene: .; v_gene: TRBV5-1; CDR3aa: CASSLTGARSYNEQFF; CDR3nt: TGCGCCAGCAGCTTGACGGGGGCCCGCTCCTACAATGAGCAGTTCTTC
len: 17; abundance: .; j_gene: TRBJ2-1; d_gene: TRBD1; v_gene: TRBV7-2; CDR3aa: CASSLVVLRDRGYEQFF; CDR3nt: TGTGCCAGCAGCTTAGTCGTACTCCGGGACAGGGGTTATGAGCAGTTCTTC
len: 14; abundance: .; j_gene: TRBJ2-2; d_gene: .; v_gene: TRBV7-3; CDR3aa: CASSSRDFTGELFF; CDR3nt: TGTGCCAGCAGCTCCCGGGACTTCACCGGGGAGCTGTTTTTT
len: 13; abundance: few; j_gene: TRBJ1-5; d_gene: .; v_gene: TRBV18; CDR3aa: CASSPQGNQPQHF; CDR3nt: TGTGCCAGCTCACCCCAGGGCAATCAGCCCCAGCATTTT
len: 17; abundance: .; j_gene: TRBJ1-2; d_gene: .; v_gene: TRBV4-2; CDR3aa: CASSQTTGTLINYGYTF; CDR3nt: TGTGCCAGCAGCCAGACGACCGGGACTCTAATTAACTATGGCTACACCTTC
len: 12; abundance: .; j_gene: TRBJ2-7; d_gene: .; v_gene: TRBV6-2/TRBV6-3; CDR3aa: CASRPGLSRQYF; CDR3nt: TGTGCCAGCAGGCCTGGACTCAGTAGGCAGTACTTC
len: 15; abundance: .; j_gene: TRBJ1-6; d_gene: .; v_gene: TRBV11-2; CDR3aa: CASSLAAGYNSPLHF; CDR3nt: TGTGCCAGCAGCTTAGCGGCAGGCTACAATTCACCCCTCCACTTT
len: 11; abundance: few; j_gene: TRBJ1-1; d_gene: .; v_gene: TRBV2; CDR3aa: CASSENTEAFF; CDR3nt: TGTGCCAGCAGTGAGAACACTGAAGCTTTCTTT
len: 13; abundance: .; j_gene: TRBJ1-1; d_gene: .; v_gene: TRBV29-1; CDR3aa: CSVLTELNTEAFF; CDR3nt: TGCAGCGTTCTCACAGAATTGAACACTGAAGCTTTCTTT
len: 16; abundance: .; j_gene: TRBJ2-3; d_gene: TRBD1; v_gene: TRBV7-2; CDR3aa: CASSPVGTGITDTQYF; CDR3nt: TGTGCCAGCAGCCCAGTGGGGACAGGGATCACAGATACGCAGTATTTT
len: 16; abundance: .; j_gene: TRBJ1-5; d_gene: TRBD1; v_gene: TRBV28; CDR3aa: CASRRGTGVSNQPQHF; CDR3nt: TGTGCCAGCAGAAGAGGGACAGGGGTAAGCAATCAGCCCCAGCATTTT
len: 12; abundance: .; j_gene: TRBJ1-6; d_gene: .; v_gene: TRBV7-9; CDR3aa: CASSLWNSPLHF; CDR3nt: TGTGCCAGCAGCTTATGGAATTCACCCCTCCACTTT
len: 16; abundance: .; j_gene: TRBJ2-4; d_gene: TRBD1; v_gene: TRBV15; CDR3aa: CATSREQGTAKNIQYF; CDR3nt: TGTGCCACCAGCAGAGAACAGGGGACAGCCAAAAACATTCAGTACTTC
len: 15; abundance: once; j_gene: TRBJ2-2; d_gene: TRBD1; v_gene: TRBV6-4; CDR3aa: CASSPQGAGTGELFF; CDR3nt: TGTGCCAGCAGTCCACAGGGGGCGGGCACCGGGGAGCTGTTTTTT
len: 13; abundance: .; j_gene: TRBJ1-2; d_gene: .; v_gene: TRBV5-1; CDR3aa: CASSRKDTYGYTF; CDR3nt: TGCGCCAGCAGCAGAAAGGACACCTATGGCTACACCTTC
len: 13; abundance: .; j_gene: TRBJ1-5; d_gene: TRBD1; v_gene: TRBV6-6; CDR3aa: CASTRQGVQPQHF; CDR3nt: TGTGCCAGCACCCGACAGGGGGTCCAGCCCCAGCATTTT
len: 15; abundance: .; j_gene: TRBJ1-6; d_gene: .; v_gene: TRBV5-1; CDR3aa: CASSSNKFYNSPLHF; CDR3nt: TGCGCCAGCAGCTCTAACAAATTCTATAATTCACCCCTCCACTTT
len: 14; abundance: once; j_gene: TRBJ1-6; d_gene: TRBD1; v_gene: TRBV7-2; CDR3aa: CASSRQGWGSPLHF; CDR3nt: TGTGCCAGCAGCCGACAGGGTTGGGGTTCACCCCTCCACTTT
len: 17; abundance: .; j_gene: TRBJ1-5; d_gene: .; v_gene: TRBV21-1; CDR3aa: CASIELSGTGIVQPQHF; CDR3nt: TGTGCCAGCATCGAACTCTCCGGGACAGGGATTGTTCAGCCCCAGCATTTT
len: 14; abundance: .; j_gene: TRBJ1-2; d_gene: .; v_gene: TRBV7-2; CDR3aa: CASSFRGVDHGYTF; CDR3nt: TGTGCCAGCAGCTTCCGGGGGGTGGACCATGGCTACACCTTC
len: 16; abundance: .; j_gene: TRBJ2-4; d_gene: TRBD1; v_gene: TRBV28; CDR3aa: CASSSDRARAGKVQYF; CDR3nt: TGTGCCAGCAGTTCGGACAGGGCCAGGGCCGGAAAAGTTCAGTACTTC
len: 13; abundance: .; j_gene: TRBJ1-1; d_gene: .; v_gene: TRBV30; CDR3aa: CAWKLAPNTEAFF; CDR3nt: TGTGCCTGGAAATTAGCTCCTAACACTGAAGCTTTCTTT
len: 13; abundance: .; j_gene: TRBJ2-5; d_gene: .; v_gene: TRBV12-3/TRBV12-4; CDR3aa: CASSPTNYATQYF; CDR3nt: TGTGCCAGCAGCCCCACAAATTATGCGACCCAGTACTTC
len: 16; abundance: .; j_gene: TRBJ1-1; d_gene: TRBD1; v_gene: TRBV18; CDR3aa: CASSSAQGAAGTEAFF; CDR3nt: TGTGCCAGCTCGTCGGCACAGGGGGCGGCAGGCACTGAAGCTTTCTTT
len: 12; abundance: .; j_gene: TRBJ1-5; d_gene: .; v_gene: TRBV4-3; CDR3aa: CASSHSYQPQHF; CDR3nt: TGCGCCAGCAGCCATTCATACCAGCCCCAGCATTTT